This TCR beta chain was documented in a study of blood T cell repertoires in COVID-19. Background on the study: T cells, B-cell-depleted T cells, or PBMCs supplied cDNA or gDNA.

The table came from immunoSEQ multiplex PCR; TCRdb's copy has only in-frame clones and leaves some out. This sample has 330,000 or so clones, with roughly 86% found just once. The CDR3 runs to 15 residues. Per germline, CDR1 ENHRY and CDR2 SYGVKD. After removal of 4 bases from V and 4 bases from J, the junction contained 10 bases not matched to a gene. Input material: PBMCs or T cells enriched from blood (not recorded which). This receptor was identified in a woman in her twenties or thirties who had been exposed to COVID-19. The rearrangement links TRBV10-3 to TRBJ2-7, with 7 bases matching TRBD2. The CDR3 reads CAISGASGTSYEQYF. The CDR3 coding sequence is TGTGCCATCAGTGGGGCTAGCGGAACCTCTTACGAGCAGTACTTC.